This TCR beta chain was captured in a study of blood T cell repertoires in COVID-19. Background on the study: Acute-phase and convalescent COVID-19 samples originated in the United States, Italy and Spain. T cells, B-cell-depleted T cells, or PBMCs provided the cDNA or gDNA that served as material.

Germline V gene data show CDR1 as GTSNPN and CDR2 as SVGIG (reference sequence). V gave up 5 bases and J gave up 6 bases; unmatched junction bases: 8. There are 13 residues in the CDR3. TCRdb's copy holds only in-frame clones and misses some; the assay was immunoSEQ multiplex PCR. The sample lists approximately 92,000 clones; around 80% were seen once. Sequenced material: peripheral blood. V gene TRBV30 combines with J gene TRBJ1-2; 8 bases line up with TRBD1. The source is a man aged 80 or over with acute or convalescent COVID-19. CDR3: CAWHRGTGNGYTF. The CDR3 region has the DNA TGTGCCTGGCACAGGGGGACAGGAAATGGCTACACCTTC.